This note documents a single T cell receptor beta chain sequence. Its antigen target is currently unknown. No qualities accompany the bases; no much larger clone lies one base away. This sample is part of a study of T cell responses to AZD1222 COVID-19 vaccine (dated by TCRdb to 2020 to 2023). Notes on the research overall: AZD1222 recipients with second doses at about 4 weeks or about 12 weeks were pooled, because spike-specific TCR depth and breadth did not differ between schedules. TCR sequencing covered about 230 trial participants: 207 given two doses of AZD1222 and 26 given two doses of MenACWY control vaccine. Trial participants were enrolled into age subgroups of 18-55, 56-69 and 70-plus years, which contained approximately 150, 28 and 58 TCR-sequenced participants, respectively. What the work shows at the level of the full study, not this receptor alone: Because no samples from the day 14 peak response were available, repertoires could be characterized only after the peak T cell response. Participants were mostly white British, with more females than males. The authors suggested clonal diversity may have been underestimated. Spike-specific TCR breadth and depth rose significantly after two AZD1222 doses compared with day 0 and with MenACWY recipients. The vaccine-associated CD4 TCRs covered the entire spike protein, and the dominant responses fell in regions 160-218 and 743-854. Reportedly, close to half of the unique spike-specific TCRs recognized epitopes lying outside the regions that are mutated in the B.1.351 and B.1.1.7 variants. The 56-69-year group was small, and its depth increase did not reach significance, likely because of low power. Conclusions about previously exposed vaccinees are limited, since just six or seven AZD1222 recipients were seropositive for SARS-CoV-2 at baseline.

Interpreted using the paper, the time point label stands for: baseline before first vaccination. The vaccinee samples were drawn from two UK trials, COV001 and COV002, one of which was a single-blind randomized controlled phase 2/3 trial testing AZD1222 (ChAdOx1 nCoV-19) in healthy adults. Trial participant PBMC samples were collected at day 0 and day 28 after the second dose for TCRbeta chain sequencing. The CDR3 regions of human TCRbeta chains were analyzed by immunosequencing. For the original study's pipeline: TCRs in the repertoires were compared against a reference library of SARS-CoV-2-specific TCRs that had been generated with the MIRA antigen-specificity platform. Breadth was defined as the fraction of unique TCRs that were SARS-CoV-2-associated. Depth was defined as the fraction of total T cells that were SARS-CoV-2-associated. Using the MIRA data, every spike-specific TCR was mapped to the spike region that the TCR reacted to and assigned to either a CD4 or a CD8 class. Log10-transformed breadth and depth values were compared by one-way ANOVA with Sidak's multiple comparisons tests. TCRdb re-hosts the immuneACCESS table, in-frame sequences only. Its copies lack some clones; in the studies checked, an unresolved V gene accounts for under half of them, and the cause for the rest is not known. V and J calls and clone size are as listed in that table; D and trimming were resolved from the DNA. Present in this sample are some 180,000 clones, roughly 92% of which were seen just once. The top ten hold 1% to 1.5% of the sample.

After removal of 4 bases from V and 0 bases from J, the junction retains 12 bases not matched to a gene. Measured from the cysteine to the phenylalanine, the CDR3 is 17 residues long. The DNA shown is the 51-base CDR3, in frame from base 1. CDR1 and CDR2 are drawn from the germline V gene (reference sequence): SGHNT, YYREEE. The receptor chain draws on TRBV5-4 and TRBJ2-5, and TRBD2 matches 7 of the central bases. This receptor was obtained from an adult in good health. The source was peripheral blood, collected on day 0 of AZD1222 vaccination. The DNA sequence follows: TGTGCCAGCAGCCCTGGGAGGGGCGAGGTTTACCAAGAGACCCAGTACTTC. It encodes CASSPGRGEVYQETQYF. Full variable domain (CDR3 extended with the reference TRBV5-4 and TRBJ2-5 proteins): ETGVTQSPTHLIKTRGQQVTLRCSSQSGHNTVSWYQQALGQGPQFIFQYYREEENGRGNFPPRFSGLQFPNYSSELNVNALELDDSALYLCASSPGRGEVYQETQYFGPGTRLLVL.